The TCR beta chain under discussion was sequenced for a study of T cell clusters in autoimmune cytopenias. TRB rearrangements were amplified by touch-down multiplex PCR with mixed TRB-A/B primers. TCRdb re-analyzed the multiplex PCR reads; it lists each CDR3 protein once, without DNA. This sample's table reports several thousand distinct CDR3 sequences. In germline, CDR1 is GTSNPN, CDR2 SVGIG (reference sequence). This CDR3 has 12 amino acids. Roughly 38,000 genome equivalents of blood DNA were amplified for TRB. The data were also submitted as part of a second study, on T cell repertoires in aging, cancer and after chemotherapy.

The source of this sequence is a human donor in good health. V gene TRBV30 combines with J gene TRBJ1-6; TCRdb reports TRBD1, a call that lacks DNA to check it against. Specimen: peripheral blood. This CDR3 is CAWRGANSPLHF.